The rows below give T cell receptor beta chains drawn from one sample of a study of OX40 agonist ivuxolimab in advanced cancers. Produced via immunoSEQ multiplex PCR; TCRdb's table is partial and in-frame only. The sample has some 59,000 clones; 82% are singletons. This specimen consisted of CD4+ or CD8+ T cells sorted from blood, obtained in a trial of the OX40 agonist ivuxolimab. The receptors come from an adult with an advanced solid tumor such as melanoma, head and neck, liver or kidney cancer. Both conserved end residues are part of each CDR3. A D gene is named only where the DNA matches it firmly. Only some rows state a clone size, as once, few, many or a class for expanded clones.

>TRBJ1-1|TRBV2|few|TRBD1
TGTGCCAGCGGCCAGGACAGGGGTGAAGCTTTCTTT
CASGQDRGEAFF
>TRBJ2-1|TRBV4-3|.|TRBD1
TGCGCCAGCAGCCAAGATCCGACAGGGTGGGATGAGCAGTTCTTC
CASSQDPTGWDEQFF
>TRBJ2-2|TRBV19|once|TRBD2
TGTGCCAGTAGGGGACTAGCGGGAGGGCTTAACACCGGGGAGCTGTTTTTT
CASRGLAGGLNTGELFF
>TRBJ2-3|TRBV7-2|.|.
TGTGCCAGCAGCTTAGTTCTAGCGAGAAACACAGATACGCAGTATTTT
CASSLVLARNTDTQYF
>TRBJ1-1|TRBV4-3|.|.
TGCGCCAGCAGCCAAGATATCTGGGAGAACACTGAAGCTTTCTTT
CASSQDIWENTEAFF
>TRBJ1-1|TRBV4-3|.|.
TGCGCCAGCAGCCAAGATCCTGGGGGGGGCACTGAAGCTTTCTTT
CASSQDPGGGTEAFF
>TRBJ1-6|TRBV6-1|.|.
TGTGCCAGCAGTGCCCGGGGCAGGTCGGGGAATTCACCCCTCCACTTT
CASSARGRSGNSPLHF
>TRBJ1-1|TRBV6-1|once|.
TGTGCCAGCAGTCTCTCCAGGCTGCGCACTGAAGCTTTCTTT
CASSLSRLRTEAFF
>TRBJ1-5|TRBV7-2|medium-sized|.
TGTGCCAGCAGCTTAGCAAGGGAAGGCCAGCCCCAGCATTTT
CASSLAREGQPQHF
>TRBJ2-7|TRBV11-2|.|.
TGTGCCAGCAGCGTCGACGGGGGTGCCTCCTACGAGCAGTACTTC
CASSVDGGASYEQYF
>TRBJ2-5|TRBV7-2|.|.
TGTGCCAGCAGCTTAGATCAGGGACGGGGCAGGACCCAGTACTTC
CASSLDQGRGRTQYF
>TRBJ1-3|TRBV27|.|TRBD1
TGTGCCAGCAGTTTAAGGGGCCGTACAGGGGTCTCTGGAAACACCATATATTTT
CASSLRGRTGVSGNTIYF
>TRBJ2-1|TRBV30|once|.
TGTGCCTGGAGTAGGACGGGCTCCTACAATGAGCAGTTCTTC
CAWSRTGSYNEQFF
>TRBJ1-2|TRBV7-2|few|.
TGTGCCAGCAGCTTAGGGTGGGGGCGCGTTTATGGCTACACCTTC
CASSLGWGRVYGYTF
>TRBJ2-7|TRBV5-1|.|.
TGCGCCAGCAGCTTGGGGGTATTGGCCTACGAGCAGTACTTC
CASSLGVLAYEQYF
>TRBJ2-1|TRBV28|.|TRBD1
TGTGCCAGCAGTTGGGGACAGGGGGAAGGACGCAAGTTCTTC
CASSWGQGEGRKFF
>TRBJ2-5|TRBV28|.|TRBD1
TGTGCCAGCAGAACAGGGGGCGAGGAAACCCAGTACTTC
CASRTGGEETQYF
>TRBJ1-1|TRBV5-3|.|TRBD1
TGTGCCAGCGGACAGGGCTACACTGAAGCTTTCTTT
CASGQGYTEAFF
>TRBJ1-6|TRBV19|few|.
TGTGCCAGTAGTCGTCCAGCAAGGGAAGTGCGAAGTTCACCCCTCCACTTT
CASSRPAREVRSSPLHF
>TRBJ1-5|TRBV4-2|.|.
TGTGCCAGCAGCCAAGCCCGAAATCAGCCCCAGCATTTT
CASSQARNQPQHF
>TRBJ1-5|TRBV7-2|.|.
TGTGCCAGCAGCCAAAGGGCGGGGGTGAGAAATCAGCCCCAGCATTTT
CASSQRAGVRNQPQHF
>TRBJ1-3|TRBV5-1|.|.
TGCGCCAGCAGCTTGGGAGGGACTGGAAACACCATATATTTT
CASSLGGTGNTIYF
>TRBJ1-3|TRBV5-1|.|.
TGCGCCAGCAGCTTTGACAACTCTGGAAACACCATATATTTT
CASSFDNSGNTIYF
>TRBJ1-6|TRBV5-4|.|TRBD1
TGTGCCAGCAGCACGGACAGGCGGGGCTCACCCCTCCACTTT
CASSTDRRGSPLHF
>TRBJ2-1|TRBV5-6|.|.
TGTGCCAGCAGCTTCCTCGGGGTAGCGGTCAATGAGCAGTTCTTC
CASSFLGVAVNEQFF
>TRBJ2-1|TRBV5-1|.|.
TGCGCCAGCAGCGAGGAATGGAGCTCCTACAATGAGCAGTTCTTC
CASSEEWSSYNEQFF
>TRBJ1-2|TRBV7-2|few|.
TGTGCCAGCAGCTTAGGGCAGGGGCGAGGCTACACCTTC
CASSLGQGRGYTF
>TRBJ2-4|TRBV4-2|.|.
TGTGCCAGCAGCCCCCGGACCGAGCAAAACATTCAGTACTTC
CASSPRTEQNIQYF
>TRBJ1-1|TRBV11-3|.|.
TGTGCCAGCAGCTTAGTCAGTGACACTGAAGCTTTCTTT
CASSLVSDTEAFF
>TRBJ2-3|TRBV7-9|few|.
TGTGCCAGCAGCTTAGATGTGCAGGCCACAGATACGCAGTATTTT
CASSLDVQATDTQYF
>TRBJ2-2|TRBV5-6|.|TRBD1
TGTGCCAGCAGCTTAAGGGCGACAGGGACCAAGGGGGAGCTGTTTTTT
CASSLRATGTKGELFF
>TRBJ1-1|TRBV29-1|.|.
TGCAGCGTTGCGGTGAACACTGAAGCTTTCTTT
CSVAVNTEAFF
>TRBJ1-5|TRBV5-1|few|TRBD1
TGCGCCAGCAGCACCACAGGGGGCACAGGACAGCCCCAGCATTTT
CASSTTGGTGQPQHF
>TRBJ1-2|TRBV27|.|.
TGTGCCAGCAGTTTATCTCCCTATCGGATATATGGCTACACCTTC
CASSLSPYRIYGYTF
>TRBJ2-3|TRBV5-1|.|TRBD2
TGCGCCAGCAGACCCACCGGGACTATTAACACAGATACGCAGTATTTT
CASRPTGTINTDTQYF
>TRBJ1-5|TRBV7-2|.|.
TGTGCCAGCAGCTTAGACCGTCAGCCCCAGCATTTT
CASSLDRQPQHF
>TRBJ2-5|TRBV28|.|TRBD1
TGTGCCAGCAGTCCCTCAACCGGGACAGGGATCTTAGGGGAGCAGTACTTC
CASSPSTGTGILGEQYF
>TRBJ2-2|TRBV6-5|.|TRBD2
TGTGCCAGCACCAACGTGGGACTAGCGGGGGAGCTGTTTTTT
CASTNVGLAGELFF
>TRBJ1-4|TRBV5-1|.|.
TGCGCCAGCAGCTTGGGGCAGGGGATCATCGGTGAAAAACTGTTTTTT
CASSLGQGIIGEKLFF
>TRBJ2-1|TRBV9|.|TRBD1
TGTGCCAGCAGCCAACCGGGCGGACAGGGGAATGAGCAGTTCTTC
CASSQPGGQGNEQFF
>TRBJ2-1|TRBV4-3|once|.
TGCGCCAGCAGCCAAGAGGTACGGAGCTCCTACAATGAGCAGTTCTTC
CASSQEVRSSYNEQFF
>TRBJ2-1|TRBV19|.|.
TGTGCCAGTACGACTACTAGCCCACACCTATCCTACAATGAGCAGTTCTTC
CASTTTSPHLSYNEQFF
>TRBJ2-3|TRBV18|.|TRBD2
TGTGCCAGCTCGATATCGGGGACTAGCGGAGTTAGCACAGATACGCAGTATTTT
CASSISGTSGVSTDTQYF
>TRBJ1-1|TRBV7-2|.|.
TGTGCCAGCAGCTTGGGACACCGGAACACTGAAGCTTTCTTT
CASSLGHRNTEAFF
>TRBJ1-1|TRBV5-4|.|.
TGTGCCAGCAAAGGTCCCCCTGGGGACACTGAAGCTTTCTTT
CASKGPPGDTEAFF
>TRBJ1-5|TRBV28|.|.
TGTGCCAGCGTGGGGGGGGGCAAGGGCAATCAGCCCCAGCATTTT
CASVGGGKGNQPQHF
>TRBJ1-5|TRBV19|.|.
TGTGCCAGTAGTATAGGTCAGGGAGGCAATCAGCCCCAGCATTTT
CASSIGQGGNQPQHF
>TRBJ2-7|TRBV7-9|.|.
TGTGCCAGCAGCTTAGATCGGGGAGGCTACGAGCAGTACTTC
CASSLDRGGYEQYF
>TRBJ2-3|TRBV7-2|.|TRBD2
TGTGCCAGCAGCTTACGGGCGGGGGACACAGATACGCAGTATTTT
CASSLRAGDTDTQYF
>TRBJ2-1|TRBV9|.|TRBD2
TGTGCCAGCAGCCGAAAGGGACTAGCGGGAACCAATGAGCAGTTCTTC
CASSRKGLAGTNEQFF
>TRBJ2-6|TRBV19|.|.
TGTGCCAGTACCTCTCCGGGACTCCCTTCTGGGGCCAACGTCCTGACTTTC
CASTSPGLPSGANVLTF
>TRBJ2-3|TRBV7-3|.|.
TGTGCCAGCAGCTTAAGCCCCGGGGGCGCGGGTTCCCCCTTGAGGGATTTT
CASSLSPGGAGSPLRDF
>TRBJ1-2|TRBV27|.|.
TGTGCCAGCAGTTTATCCGGGGCGCCGGGCTATGGCTACACCTTC
CASSLSGAPGYGYTF
>TRBJ1-5|TRBV19|.|.
TGTGCCAGTAGTATATGGGGCGGTGGCTATAGCAATCAGCCCCAGCATTTT
CASSIWGGGYSNQPQHF
>TRBJ2-1|TRBV7-2|.|TRBD2
TGCGCCAGCAGCTTACGACTAGCCCTGTTCTTC
CASSLRLALFF
>TRBJ2-1|TRBV7-8|.|TRBD1
TGTGCCAGCAGCTCGGCAGGGGGCTCCTACAATGAGCAGTTCTTC
CASSSAGGSYNEQFF
>TRBJ2-5|TRBV4-2|.|TRBD2
TGTGCCAGCAGTCGGACTAGCGGGGGGGAAGAGACCCAGTACTTC
CASSRTSGGEETQYF
>TRBJ2-7|TRBV6-5|.|TRBD2
TGTGCCAGCAGCTTCCGGGGGGGCGCCCACGAGCAGTACTTC
CASSFRGGAHEQYF
>TRBJ2-1|TRBV6-1|.|TRBD1
TGTGCCACTACCGGGACAGGGAGCTACAATGAGCAGTTCTTC
CATTGTGSYNEQFF
>TRBJ2-3|TRBV7-9|once|TRBD2
TGTGCCAGCAGCTTGACTAGCGGGGGGGCACCAGATACGCAGTATTTT
CASSLTSGGAPDTQYF